The rows below give T cell receptor beta chains drawn from one sample of a study of T cell repertoires in cytomegalovirus infection. A single record per CDR3 protein comes from TCRdb applying MiXCR to the reads. The sample shows 95,000 to 150,000 distinct CDR3 sequences, approximately 30% of them seen only once. Which antigens these TCRs recognize remains unknown. This specimen consisted of CD8+ T cells from cultured PBMCs, obtained from culture after CMV antigen stimulation. Source of these receptors: a human donor in good health (CMV status not recorded). Some clones in this sample may be carry-over from other donors' samples. The CDR3 runs from the conserved cysteine through the conserved F or W. A D gene is named only where the DNA matches it firmly. Some rows have no size entry. The others give once, few or many, or a class for an expanded clone.

j_gene: TRBJ1-2
v_gene: TRBV7-2
abundance: many
len: 19
d_gene: .
CDR3nt: TGTGCCAGCAGCTTAGCGCTAATCGGGGGCCCTAGTCCTAACTATGGCTACACCTTC
CDR3aa: CASSLALIGGPSPNYGYTF

j_gene: TRBJ1-4
v_gene: TRBV11-2
abundance: few
len: 15
d_gene: .
CDR3nt: TGTGCCAGCAGCCTGTCCCTGGGGGTTGGTGAAAAACTGTTTTTT
CDR3aa: CASSLSLGVGEKLFF

j_gene: TRBJ1-2
v_gene: TRBV7-9
abundance: few
len: 15
d_gene: .
CDR3nt: TGTGCCAGCAGCCCCGGGTTTAAAGGCCGGTATGGCTACACCTTC
CDR3aa: CASSPGFKGRYGYTF

j_gene: TRBJ1-3
v_gene: TRBV12-3/TRBV12-4
abundance: .
len: 15
d_gene: .
CDR3nt: TGTGCCAGCAGTTTGGGAGGGGGGCCTGGAAACACCATATATTTT
CDR3aa: CASSLGGGPGNTIYF

j_gene: TRBJ1-6
v_gene: TRBV27
abundance: .
len: 14
d_gene: .
CDR3nt: TGTGCCAGCAGACGCCCCCCCTATAATTCACCCCTCCACTTT
CDR3aa: CASRRPPYNSPLHF

j_gene: TRBJ1-5
v_gene: TRBV19
abundance: few
len: 15
d_gene: TRBD1
CDR3nt: TGTGCCAGTAGTATTTATGGGACAGGGAATCAGCCCCAGCATTTT
CDR3aa: CASSIYGTGNQPQHF

j_gene: TRBJ1-2
v_gene: TRBV7-8
abundance: .
len: 13
d_gene: TRBD1
CDR3nt: TGTGCCAGCGGCGTATCCAGGGGGTATGGCTACACCTTC
CDR3aa: CASGVSRGYGYTF

j_gene: TRBJ2-4
v_gene: TRBV13
abundance: .
len: 14
d_gene: .
CDR3nt: TGTGCCAGCAGCTTAGGAGGTTCGGGAAACATTCAGTACTTC
CDR3aa: CASSLGGSGNIQYF

j_gene: TRBJ1-3
v_gene: TRBV7-6
abundance: .
len: 15
d_gene: .
CDR3nt: TGTGCCAGCAGCTTACTTGGAAAGCGTGGAAACACCATATATTTT
CDR3aa: CASSLLGKRGNTIYF

j_gene: TRBJ2-5
v_gene: TRBV27
abundance: few
len: 13
d_gene: TRBD2
CDR3nt: TGTGCCAGCAGTGCCAGCGGGGGCGAGACCCAGTACTTC
CDR3aa: CASSASGGETQYF

j_gene: TRBJ2-1
v_gene: TRBV10-3
abundance: .
len: 14
d_gene: .
CDR3nt: TGTGCCATCTCGGAGAGGGGCGACTACAATGAGCAGTTCTTC
CDR3aa: CAISERGDYNEQFF

j_gene: TRBJ1-2
v_gene: TRBV5-1
abundance: few
len: 15
d_gene: TRBD1
CDR3nt: TGCGCCAGCAGCTCGGGGACAGGGGTCTGGTATGGCTACACCTTC
CDR3aa: CASSSGTGVWYGYTF

j_gene: TRBJ1-1
v_gene: TRBV7-6
abundance: few
len: 13
d_gene: .
CDR3nt: TGTGCCAGCAGCCCTCCAGGGGTCACTGAAGCTTTCTTT
CDR3aa: CASSPPGVTEAFF

j_gene: TRBJ2-1
v_gene: TRBV7-6
abundance: .
len: 15
d_gene: .
CDR3nt: TGTGCCAGCAGCTTAGGCGGGACAGCCTACAATGAGCAGTTCTTC
CDR3aa: CASSLGGTAYNEQFF

j_gene: TRBJ1-2
v_gene: TRBV7-4
abundance: .
len: 13
d_gene: TRBD1
CDR3nt: TGTGCCAGCAGCTCCGGGACAGGGTCGGGCTACACCTTC
CDR3aa: CASSSGTGSGYTF

j_gene: TRBJ1-2
v_gene: TRBV20-1
abundance: .
len: 11
d_gene: .
CDR3nt: TGCAGTGCTAGGACAGAGTATGGCTACACCTTC
CDR3aa: CSARTEYGYTF

j_gene: TRBJ1-2
v_gene: TRBV4-2
abundance: .
len: 15
d_gene: .
CDR3nt: TGTGCCAGCAGCCAAGAGGGGGGCTTCATATATGGCTACACCTTC
CDR3aa: CASSQEGGFIYGYTF

j_gene: TRBJ2-3
v_gene: TRBV3-1
abundance: .
len: 15
d_gene: .
CDR3nt: TGTGCCAGCAGCCGTGAGGGTGCCCCTCCAGATACGCAGTATTTT
CDR3aa: CASSREGAPPDTQYF

j_gene: TRBJ2-3
v_gene: TRBV25-1
abundance: .
len: 16
d_gene: TRBD1
CDR3nt: TGTGCCAGCAGTGAACCGACAGGGGCAGTCACAGATACGCAGTATTTT
CDR3aa: CASSEPTGAVTDTQYF

j_gene: TRBJ2-1
v_gene: TRBV27
abundance: few
len: 13
d_gene: .
CDR3nt: TGTGCCAGCAGTTTATGGGTGGCGGGTGAGCAGTTCTTC
CDR3aa: CASSLWVAGEQFF

j_gene: TRBJ1-4
v_gene: TRBV7-8
abundance: .
len: 15
d_gene: TRBD1
CDR3nt: TGTGCCAGCTTACTACAGGGGCCGGAGGGTGAAAAACTGTTTTTT
CDR3aa: CASLLQGPEGEKLFF

j_gene: TRBJ2-1
v_gene: TRBV19
abundance: many
len: 16
d_gene: TRBD1
CDR3nt: TGTGCCAGTAGGAGTTTTGGGCAGGGGGCACCCAATGAGCAGTTCTTC
CDR3aa: CASRSFGQGAPNEQFF

j_gene: TRBJ2-1
v_gene: TRBV12-3/TRBV12-4
abundance: once
len: 14
d_gene: .
CDR3nt: TGTGCCAGCACCCCCGTGGGGCCCGACAATGAGCAGTTCTTC
CDR3aa: CASTPVGPDNEQFF

j_gene: TRBJ2-7
v_gene: TRBV7-2
abundance: many
len: 14
d_gene: .
CDR3nt: TGTGCCAGCAGCTTACGGTTAGGCAGGATAGAGCAGTACTTC
CDR3aa: CASSLRLGRIEQYF

j_gene: TRBJ1-2
v_gene: TRBV12-3/TRBV12-4
abundance: few
len: 16
d_gene: .
CDR3nt: TGTGCCAGCAGTGGGATCACCGGATCGTATAACTATGGCTACACCTTC
CDR3aa: CASSGITGSYNYGYTF

j_gene: TRBJ2-7
v_gene: TRBV18
abundance: .
len: 13
d_gene: .
CDR3nt: TGTGCCAGCTCCTTAACCCAGGGTTACGAGCAGTACTTC
CDR3aa: CASSLTQGYEQYF

j_gene: TRBJ1-1
v_gene: TRBV5-1
abundance: .
len: 15
d_gene: .
CDR3nt: TGCGCCAGCAGCCCTTCCACGGGAGGGAGCGCTGAAGCTTTCTTT
CDR3aa: CASSPSTGGSAEAFF

j_gene: TRBJ1-5
v_gene: TRBV27
abundance: .
len: 14
d_gene: .
CDR3nt: TGTGCCAGCAGTTCTAGGTGGCCCGATCAGCCCCAGCATTTT
CDR3aa: CASSSRWPDQPQHF

j_gene: TRBJ2-1
v_gene: TRBV11-2
abundance: .
len: 15
d_gene: TRBD2
CDR3nt: TGTGCCAGCAGCATTACACCGGGGGGCTACAATGAGCAGTTCTTC
CDR3aa: CASSITPGGYNEQFF

j_gene: TRBJ1-2
v_gene: TRBV10-3
abundance: few
len: 15
d_gene: .
CDR3nt: TGTGCCATCAGAGTATACACGACCTCTAACTATGGCTACACCTTC
CDR3aa: CAIRVYTTSNYGYTF

j_gene: TRBJ2-1
v_gene: TRBV6-6
abundance: few
len: 15
d_gene: .
CDR3nt: TGTGCCAGCAGTTACTCTACCGGGACTGACAATGAGCAGTTCTTC
CDR3aa: CASSYSTGTDNEQFF

j_gene: TRBJ1-1
v_gene: TRBV5-6
abundance: .
len: 15
d_gene: .
CDR3nt: TGTGCCAGCATCTATGGGTACTCCTCGAACACTGAAGCTTTCTTT
CDR3aa: CASIYGYSSNTEAFF

j_gene: TRBJ2-1
v_gene: TRBV7-8
abundance: .
len: 15
d_gene: TRBD1
CDR3nt: TGTGCCAACAGCTATAGGGGGCTTGGGATCAATGAGCAGTTCTTC
CDR3aa: CANSYRGLGINEQFF

j_gene: TRBJ2-4
v_gene: TRBV12-3/TRBV12-4
abundance: few
len: 16
d_gene: .
CDR3nt: TGTGCCAGCAGCCTAGGGGCAGGGGATGTGAGAAACATTCAGTACTTC
CDR3aa: CASSLGAGDVRNIQYF

j_gene: TRBJ2-5
v_gene: TRBV2
abundance: .
len: 12
d_gene: .
CDR3nt: TGTGCCACCGAATTAGGTCAAGAGACCCAGTACTTC
CDR3aa: CATELGQETQYF

j_gene: TRBJ1-1
v_gene: TRBV12-3/TRBV12-4
abundance: many
len: 16
d_gene: .
CDR3nt: TGTGCCAGCAGTTTAGAAGAAGGAACGAGGAACACTGAAGCTTTCTTT
CDR3aa: CASSLEEGTRNTEAFF

j_gene: TRBJ2-1
v_gene: TRBV27
abundance: .
len: 17
d_gene: TRBD1
CDR3nt: TGTGCCAGCAGTTCACGGACAGGGGCCTACTCCTACAATGAGCAGTTCTTC
CDR3aa: CASSSRTGAYSYNEQFF

j_gene: TRBJ1-4
v_gene: TRBV27
abundance: .
len: 15
d_gene: TRBD1
CDR3nt: TGTGCCAGCAGTTCACAGGGGGTACTCGATGAAAAACTGTTTTTT
CDR3aa: CASSSQGVLDEKLFF

j_gene: TRBJ2-7
v_gene: TRBV6-6
abundance: .
len: 17
d_gene: .
CDR3nt: TGTGCCAGCAGCGGCAGGAAGGAGGCAGGAAGGTCCTACGAGCAGTACTTC
CDR3aa: CASSGRKEAGRSYEQYF

j_gene: TRBJ2-2
v_gene: TRBV12-3/TRBV12-4
abundance: .
len: 17
d_gene: .
CDR3nt: TGTGCCAGCAGTTTTTTCATCCGGGCAGCCAACACCGGGGAGCTGTTTTTT
CDR3aa: CASSFFIRAANTGELFF